This T cell receptor (beta chain) was recorded in a study of beta chain features in type 1 diabetes. Study-wide results and limits: Compared to healthy donors, patients appeared to have naive, central memory and Treg TCRB repertoires that were more alike. All four CD4+ subsets of Type 1 diabetes patients contained TCRB CDR3s that were moderately but significantly shorter.

This clone occurred a few times. Antigen unknown. Reverse transcription of all isolated RNA meant that expressed TCRB transcripts were sequenced. Deep immunoSEQ sequencing covered naive, central memory and regulatory T cell samples. The data were produced by immunoSEQ multiplex PCR, yet TCRdb's version contains in-frame clones alone and is incomplete. Among under 850,000 clones listed, about an eighth were seen once. Trimming pared 4 bases from V and 5 bases from J, leaving 14 bases between. From germline, CDR1 is SQVTM and CDR2 ANQGSEA. The CDR3 contains 13 residues. The single heparinised draw taken from each donor contained roughly 100 mL of blood on average. Based on CD45RO/CCR7/CD25/CD127/CD95/CD27, CD4+ regulatory, stem cell-like memory, naive and central memory cells were sorted.

The sample consisted of naive CD4+ T cells from blood. This clonotype was obtained from a man aged 18 to 35 with type 1 diabetes. The V call is TRBV29-1, the J call TRBJ1-2; no definite D call. The chain's CDR3 is CSVGRPLSYGYTF. The CDR3 bases are TGCAGCGTTGGTCGGCCTCTTTCTTATGGCTACACCTTC.